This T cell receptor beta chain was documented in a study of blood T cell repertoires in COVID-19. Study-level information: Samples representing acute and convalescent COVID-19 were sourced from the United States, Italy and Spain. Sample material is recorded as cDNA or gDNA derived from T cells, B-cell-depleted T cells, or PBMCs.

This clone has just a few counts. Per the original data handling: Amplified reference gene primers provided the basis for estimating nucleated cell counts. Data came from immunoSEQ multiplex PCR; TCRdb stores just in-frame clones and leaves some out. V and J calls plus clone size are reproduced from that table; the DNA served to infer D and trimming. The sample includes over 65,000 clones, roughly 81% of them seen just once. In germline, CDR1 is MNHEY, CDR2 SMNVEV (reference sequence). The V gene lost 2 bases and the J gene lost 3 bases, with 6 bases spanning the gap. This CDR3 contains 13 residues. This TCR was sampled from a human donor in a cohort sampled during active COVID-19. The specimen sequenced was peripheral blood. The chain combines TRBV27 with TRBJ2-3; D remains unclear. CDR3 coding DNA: TGTGCCAGCAGTTTAGCGGTGACAGATACGCAGTATTTT. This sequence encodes CASSLAVTDTQYF.